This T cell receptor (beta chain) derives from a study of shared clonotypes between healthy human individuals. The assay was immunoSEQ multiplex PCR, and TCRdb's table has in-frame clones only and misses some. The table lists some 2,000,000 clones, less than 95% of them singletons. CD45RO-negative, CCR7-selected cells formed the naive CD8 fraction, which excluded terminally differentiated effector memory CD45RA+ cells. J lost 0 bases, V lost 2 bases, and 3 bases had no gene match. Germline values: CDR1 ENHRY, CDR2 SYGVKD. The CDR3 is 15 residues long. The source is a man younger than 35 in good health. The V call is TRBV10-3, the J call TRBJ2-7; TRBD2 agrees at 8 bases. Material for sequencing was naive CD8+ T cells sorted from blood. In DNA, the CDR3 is TGTGCCATCAGTGAGGAGGGGACTAGCTCCTACGAGCAGTACTTC. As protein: CAISEEGTSSYEQYF.